A selection of T cell receptor beta chains follows, all from one sample in a study of T-cell reconstitution after alpha-beta-depleted transplantation in children. One entry per CDR3 protein, called by TCRdb with MiXCR from the PCR reads. In the table there are 210,000 or so distinct CDR3 sequences, about a tenth of which are singletons. Sequences were derived from PBMCs, sampled before TCRalphabeta/CD19-depleted stem cell transplant. The origin of the receptors is a child less than two years old with acute myeloid leukemia, due to receive a stem cell transplant. Both conserved end residues are part of each CDR3. The order of the fields is V gene, CDR3 length, J gene, CDR3 protein.

v_gene: TRBV18; len: 15; j_gene: TRBJ1-1; CDR3aa: CASSRMGGENTEAFF
v_gene: TRBV18; len: 15; j_gene: TRBJ1-1; CDR3aa: CASSPPPGTNTEAFF
v_gene: TRBV11-2; len: 15; j_gene: TRBJ2-1; CDR3aa: CASSLTSGAGNEQFF
v_gene: TRBV7-9; len: 14; j_gene: TRBJ1-1; CDR3aa: CASREQGLNTEAFF
v_gene: TRBV12-3/TRBV12-4; len: 15; j_gene: TRBJ2-1; CDR3aa: CASSQTLEGVDEQFF
v_gene: TRBV5-1; len: 15; j_gene: TRBJ2-2; CDR3aa: CASSELAGKTGELFF
v_gene: TRBV2; len: 15; j_gene: TRBJ2-6; CDR3aa: CASSYRVGGANVLTF
v_gene: TRBV11-1; len: 15; j_gene: TRBJ2-3; CDR3aa: CASSLGTIRTDTQYF
v_gene: TRBV7-8; len: 10; j_gene: TRBJ2-1; CDR3aa: CASSLAEQFF
v_gene: TRBV7-9; len: 13; j_gene: TRBJ2-2; CDR3aa: CASSLKGTGELFF
v_gene: TRBV10-3; len: 16; j_gene: TRBJ1-2; CDR3aa: CAISTSPGEMGYGYTF
v_gene: TRBV24-1; len: 14; j_gene: TRBJ2-3; CDR3aa: CATTPSGRTDTQYF
v_gene: TRBV12-3/TRBV12-4; len: 15; j_gene: TRBJ2-3; CDR3aa: CASRIAGFPTDTQYF
v_gene: TRBV20-1; len: 13; j_gene: TRBJ2-5; CDR3aa: CSAKGQVQETQYF
v_gene: TRBV5-1; len: 12; j_gene: TRBJ2-7; CDR3aa: CASVDGRGEQYF
v_gene: TRBV12-3/TRBV12-4; len: 13; j_gene: TRBJ2-7; CDR3aa: CVTTSGENYKQYF
v_gene: TRBV7-2; len: 14; j_gene: TRBJ1-1; CDR3aa: CASSEDSPNTEAFF
v_gene: TRBV29-1; len: 12; j_gene: TRBJ1-1; CDR3aa: CSVDSRGERAFF
v_gene: TRBV6-2/TRBV6-3; len: 13; j_gene: TRBJ2-7; CDR3aa: CASRTSGTYEQYF
v_gene: TRBV20-1; len: 14; j_gene: TRBJ1-2; CDR3aa: CSARKPGTNYGYTF
v_gene: TRBV10-3; len: 13; j_gene: TRBJ2-7; CDR3aa: CAISPGQGWGEYF
v_gene: TRBV20-1; len: 15; j_gene: TRBJ2-2; CDR3aa: CSARASGRLGGELFF
v_gene: TRBV18; len: 16; j_gene: TRBJ1-3; CDR3aa: CASSPTDGLSGNTIYF
v_gene: TRBV7-3; len: 17; j_gene: TRBJ2-3; CDR3aa: CASSLGGQGGWADTQYF
v_gene: TRBV29-1; len: 14; j_gene: TRBJ2-5; CDR3aa: CSVQQGGLQETQYF
v_gene: TRBV20-1; len: 14; j_gene: TRBJ2-3; CDR3aa: CSAGGDSRTDTQYF
v_gene: TRBV5-6; len: 13; j_gene: TRBJ2-7; CDR3aa: CASSTGVYDEQYF
v_gene: TRBV20-1; len: 13; j_gene: TRBJ1-2; CDR3aa: CSAMDRGNYGYTF
v_gene: TRBV12-3/TRBV12-4; len: 15; j_gene: TRBJ2-3; CDR3aa: CASSLNPLATDTQYF
v_gene: TRBV7-2; len: 14; j_gene: TRBJ2-3; CDR3aa: CASSSGTSVDTQYF
v_gene: TRBV29-1; len: 15; j_gene: TRBJ2-5; CDR3aa: CSVVPEQGWGETQYF
v_gene: TRBV5-1; len: 14; j_gene: TRBJ2-7; CDR3aa: CASSSPIRGSEQYF
v_gene: TRBV5-6; len: 14; j_gene: TRBJ2-1; CDR3aa: CASSFGLAGGEQFF
v_gene: TRBV9; len: 15; j_gene: TRBJ2-2; CDR3aa: CASSVGVATTGELFF
v_gene: TRBV7-9; len: 17; j_gene: TRBJ2-1; CDR3aa: CASSRTGGFSSYNEQFF
v_gene: TRBV5-1; len: 16; j_gene: TRBJ2-1; CDR3aa: CASKELAGSSYNEQFF
v_gene: TRBV4-1; len: 16; j_gene: TRBJ2-3; CDR3aa: CASSQAGLTNTDTQYF
v_gene: TRBV7-2; len: 14; j_gene: TRBJ2-3; CDR3aa: CASSPGLVADTQYF
v_gene: TRBV2; len: 11; j_gene: TRBJ1-1; CDR3aa: CASREQGEAFF
v_gene: TRBV3-1; len: 16; j_gene: TRBJ2-7; CDR3aa: CASSKKGADGGYEQYF
v_gene: TRBV20-1; len: 13; j_gene: TRBJ2-3; CDR3aa: CSARLVATDTQYF
v_gene: TRBV28; len: 15; j_gene: TRBJ2-7; CDR3aa: CASSFSGTSVDEQYF
v_gene: TRBV27; len: 16; j_gene: TRBJ2-3; CDR3aa: CASSLGLAGDTDTQYF
v_gene: TRBV11-2; len: 15; j_gene: TRBJ2-1; CDR3aa: CASSQTQPSGHEQFF
v_gene: TRBV7-2; len: 16; j_gene: TRBJ2-1; CDR3aa: CASSLASGGAYNEQFF
v_gene: TRBV20-1; len: 12; j_gene: TRBJ1-2; CDR3aa: CSARDRGFGYTF
v_gene: TRBV9; len: 15; j_gene: TRBJ2-2; CDR3aa: CASNPQGEGTGELFF
v_gene: TRBV10-3; len: 14; j_gene: TRBJ1-3; CDR3aa: CAISPTGTPDKIYF
v_gene: TRBV2; len: 13; j_gene: TRBJ2-1; CDR3aa: CASNQGARNEQFF
v_gene: TRBV5-1; len: 16; j_gene: TRBJ2-1; CDR3aa: CASSLGTSGPIGEQFF
v_gene: TRBV20-1; len: 15; j_gene: TRBJ2-5; CDR3aa: CSAAGTSGDQETQYF
v_gene: TRBV27; len: 17; j_gene: TRBJ2-3; CDR3aa: CASSPGTSGRATDTQYF
v_gene: TRBV20-1; len: 15; j_gene: TRBJ2-3; CDR3aa: CSARDPTPSTDTQYF